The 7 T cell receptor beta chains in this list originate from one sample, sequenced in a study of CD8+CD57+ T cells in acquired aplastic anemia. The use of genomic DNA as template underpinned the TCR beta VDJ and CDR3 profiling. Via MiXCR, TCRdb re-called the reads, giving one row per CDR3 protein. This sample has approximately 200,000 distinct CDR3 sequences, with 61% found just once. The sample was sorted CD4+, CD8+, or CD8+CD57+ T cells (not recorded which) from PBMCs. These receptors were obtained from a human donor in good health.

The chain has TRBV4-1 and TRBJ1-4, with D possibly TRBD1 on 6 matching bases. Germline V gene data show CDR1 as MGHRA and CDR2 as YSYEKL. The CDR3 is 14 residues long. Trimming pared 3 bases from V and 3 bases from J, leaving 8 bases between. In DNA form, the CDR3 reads TGCGCCAGCAGCCACAGGGGAGCTAATGAAAAACTGTTTTTT. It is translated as CASSHRGANEKLFF.

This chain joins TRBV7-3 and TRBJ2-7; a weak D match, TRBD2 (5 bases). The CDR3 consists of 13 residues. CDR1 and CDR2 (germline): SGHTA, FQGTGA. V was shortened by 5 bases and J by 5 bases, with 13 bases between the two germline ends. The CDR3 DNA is TGTGCCAGCAGCCCGGACGGGAATAACGAGCAGTACTTC. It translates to CASSPDGNNEQYF.

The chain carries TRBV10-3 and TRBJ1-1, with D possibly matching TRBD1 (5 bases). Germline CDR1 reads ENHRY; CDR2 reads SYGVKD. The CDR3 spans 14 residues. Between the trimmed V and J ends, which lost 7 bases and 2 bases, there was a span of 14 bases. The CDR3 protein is CAIKEVQGNTEAFF. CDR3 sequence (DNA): TGTGCCATCAAGGAGGTTCAGGGAAACACTGAAGCTTTCTTT.

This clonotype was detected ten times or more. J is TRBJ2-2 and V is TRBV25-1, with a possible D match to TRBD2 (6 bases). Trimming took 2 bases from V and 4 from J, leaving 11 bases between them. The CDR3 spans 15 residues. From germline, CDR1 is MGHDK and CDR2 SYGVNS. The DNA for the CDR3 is TGTGCCAGCAGTGAAGTGGTAGCGGCCACCGGGGAGCTGTTTTTT. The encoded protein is CASSEVVAATGELFF.

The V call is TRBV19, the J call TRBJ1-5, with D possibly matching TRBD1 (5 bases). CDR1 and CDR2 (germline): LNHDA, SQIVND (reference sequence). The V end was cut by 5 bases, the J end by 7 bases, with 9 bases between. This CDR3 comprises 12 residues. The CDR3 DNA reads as TGTGCCAGTAGTCTCAGGGCCCAGCCCCAGCATTTT. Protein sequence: CASSLRAQPQHF.

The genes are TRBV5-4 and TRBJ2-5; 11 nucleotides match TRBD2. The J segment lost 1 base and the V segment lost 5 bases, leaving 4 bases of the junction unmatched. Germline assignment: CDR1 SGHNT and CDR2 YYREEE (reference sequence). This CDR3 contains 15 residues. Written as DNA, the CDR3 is TGTGCCAGCAGTTTAGCGGGGGGGCCCCAAGAGACCCAGTACTTC. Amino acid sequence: CASSLAGGPQETQYF.

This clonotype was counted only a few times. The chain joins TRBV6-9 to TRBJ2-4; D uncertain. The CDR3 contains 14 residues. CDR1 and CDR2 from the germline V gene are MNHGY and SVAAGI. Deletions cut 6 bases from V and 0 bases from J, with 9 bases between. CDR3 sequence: CASRVGLAKNIQYF. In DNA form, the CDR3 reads TGTGCCAGCAGGGTTGGATTAGCCAAAAACATTCAGTACTTC.